This T cell receptor (beta chain) was sequenced for a study of T cell repertoires in cytomegalovirus infection. Study conclusions and caveats: Within the response measured ex vivo, HLA-C-restricted CMV-specific TCR beta clonotypes were dominant.

TCRdb analysed the reads with MiXCR anew, one entry per CDR3 protein. The sample lists some 300,000 distinct CDR3 sequences, roughly an eighth seen once, with around 8.1% in the top ten. The CDR3 contains 14 residues. CDR1 is SGHKS, CDR2 YYEKEE, per germline (reference sequence). V lost 0 bases, J lost 0 bases, and 5 bases lay in between. This clonotype was picked up many times. Its antigen remains unknown. Sequencing was done on a sample of PBMCs. The sequence came from a human donor in good health (CMV status not recorded). Some clones in this sample may be carry-over from other donors' samples. The chain employs TRBV5-5 and TRBJ2-3; D call uncertain. Here the CDR3 reads CASSLVGSTDTQYF. The DNA of the CDR3 is TGTGCCAGCAGCTTGGTGGGGAGCACAGATACGCAGTATTTT.